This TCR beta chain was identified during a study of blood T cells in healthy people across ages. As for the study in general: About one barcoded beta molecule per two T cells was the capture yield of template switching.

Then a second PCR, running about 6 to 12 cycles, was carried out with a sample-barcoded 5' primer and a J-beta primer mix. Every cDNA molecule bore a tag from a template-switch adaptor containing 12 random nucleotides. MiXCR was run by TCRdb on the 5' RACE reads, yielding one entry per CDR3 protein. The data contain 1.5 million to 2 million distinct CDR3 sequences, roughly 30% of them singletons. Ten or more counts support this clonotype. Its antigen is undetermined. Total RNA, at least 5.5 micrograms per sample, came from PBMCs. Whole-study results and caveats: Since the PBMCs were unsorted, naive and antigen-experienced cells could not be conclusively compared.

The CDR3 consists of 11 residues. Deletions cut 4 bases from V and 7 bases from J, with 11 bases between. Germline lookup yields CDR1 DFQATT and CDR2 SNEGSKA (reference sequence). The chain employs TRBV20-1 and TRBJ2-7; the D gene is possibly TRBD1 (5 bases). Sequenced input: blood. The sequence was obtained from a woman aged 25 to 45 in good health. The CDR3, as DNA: TGCAGTGCTATCAGGGCCCTTGAGCAGTACTTC. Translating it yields CSAIRALEQYF.